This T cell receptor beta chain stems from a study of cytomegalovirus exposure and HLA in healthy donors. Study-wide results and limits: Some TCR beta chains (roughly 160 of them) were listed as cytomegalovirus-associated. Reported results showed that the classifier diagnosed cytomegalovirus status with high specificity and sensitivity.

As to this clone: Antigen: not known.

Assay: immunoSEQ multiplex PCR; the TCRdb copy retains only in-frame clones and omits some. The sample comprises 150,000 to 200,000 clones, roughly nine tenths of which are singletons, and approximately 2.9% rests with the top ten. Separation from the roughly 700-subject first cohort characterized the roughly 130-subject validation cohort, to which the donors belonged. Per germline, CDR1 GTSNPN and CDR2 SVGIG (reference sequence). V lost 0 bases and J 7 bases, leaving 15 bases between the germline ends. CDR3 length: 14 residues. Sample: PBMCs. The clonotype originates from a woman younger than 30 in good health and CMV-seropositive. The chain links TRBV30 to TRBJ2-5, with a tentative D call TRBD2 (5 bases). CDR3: CAWSVPPSRGTQYF. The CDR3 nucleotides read TGTGCCTGGAGTGTACCCCCTAGCCGTGGGACCCAGTACTTC.